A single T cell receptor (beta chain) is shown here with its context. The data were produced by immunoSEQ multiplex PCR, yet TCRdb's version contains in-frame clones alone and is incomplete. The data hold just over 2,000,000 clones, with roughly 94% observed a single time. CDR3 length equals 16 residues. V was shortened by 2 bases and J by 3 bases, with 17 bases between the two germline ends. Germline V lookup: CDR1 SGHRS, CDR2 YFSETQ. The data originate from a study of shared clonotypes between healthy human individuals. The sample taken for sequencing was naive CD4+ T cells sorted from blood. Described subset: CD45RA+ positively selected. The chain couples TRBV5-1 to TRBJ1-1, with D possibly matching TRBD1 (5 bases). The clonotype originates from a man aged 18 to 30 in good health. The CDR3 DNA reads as TGCGCCAGCAGCTTATCGTCAGGGCTGAGGGACACTGAAGCTTTCTTT. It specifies CASSLSSGLRDTEAFF.